A single T cell receptor beta chain is shown here with its context. Its antigen is still unknown. Base qualities are missing; no much larger clone stands one base away. The data stem from a study of CD8+ T cells in alopecia areata (dated by TCRdb to 2016 to 2018). For the wider study: The treated patients, all with moderate-to-severe alopecia areata, were enrolled in an open-label pilot trial of oral tofacitinib given at 5 to 10 mg twice daily. Patients received tofacitinib for 6 to 18 months and were then followed off drug for 6 months to check for delayed response and recurrence. On the human side, TCRbeta sequencing was run on scalp tissue and on sorted CD4+ and CD8+ peripheral blood T cells from healthy controls and from alopecia areata patients with either patchy or totalis/universalis disease. Tofacitinib-treated patients had biopsies at baseline and at 4 and 24 weeks of treatment, with a later scalp biopsy in several patients. Clonality in the scalp was compared among normal scalp (n=4), patchy alopecia areata scalp (n=8), and alopecia totalis/universalis scalp (n=8). In both human patients and the C3H/HeJ mouse model, the study applied high-throughput TCRbeta sequencing to look at T cell clonal expansion in alopecia areata. RNA was extracted with the PAXgene miRNA kit for fixed scalp, the miRNeasy kit for PBMCs, and the RNeasy kit for mouse skin. immunoSEQ multiplex PCR using 35 Vbeta forward primers and 13 Jbeta reverse primers was used to amplify TCRbeta CDR3 regions. Results the study describes overall, beyond this receptor: Compared with mice, TCR sequences shared between patients were less clear, possibly partly because of HLA diversity across the patient population. Compared with normal scalp, lesional scalp, particularly in alopecia totalis/universalis, had higher clonality and more expanded CD8+ clones, which suggests antigenic drive. Scalp TCR repertoire analysis is complicated because resident alphabeta T cells in normal human skin are also sequenced, whereas mouse skin is dominated by gammadelta T cells.

Looking up the germline V gene yields CDR1 MNHEY and CDR2 SVGAGI. The CDR3 runs 15 residues from the cysteine to the phenylalanine. Kept here is only the CDR3 DNA, which spans 45 bases and is read in frame from base 1. After removal of 4 bases from V and 7 bases from J, the junction retains 8 bases not matched to a gene. According to the study, the label for this sample's time point signals: baseline before oral tofacitinib. Peripheral blood and lesional scalp punch biopsies were obtained from patients with alopecia areata. After PBMCs were isolated by density centrifugation and stained for CD3, CD4 and CD8, a FACSAria was used to sort CD4+ and CD8+ T cells. The library was built by means of the immunoSEQ multiplex PCR assay. RNA was extracted from all samples and reverse transcribed into cDNA as template for TCR sequencing. First-strand cDNA was synthesized using SuperScript III with a 2:1 mix of oligo-dT and random hexamers. A synthetic immune receptor repertoire was used to gauge amplification bias, and whatever bias remained was removed computationally. From the authors' description of their analysis: After raw reads were preprocessed to remove errors, the CDR3 was defined following IMGT conventions as running from the conserved cysteine to phenylalanine. Clonality was computed by normalizing Shannon entropy by log2 of the number of productive unique TCRs and subtracting the result from 1. CD4 or CD8 identity of scalp clones was inferred by cross-referencing scalp TCRbeta sequences with sorted blood CD4 and CD8 repertoires. Held by TCRdb, this immuneACCESS table contains in-frame sequences only and omits some clones. Under half of the omission traces to an unresolved V gene where checked; the cause of the rest is unknown. The DNA gave D and trimming, while V, J and clone size come from that table. In all, the sample holds 150,000 to 200,000 clones, and 59% of those were seen once. Of the sample, about 14% falls within the top ten clones.

The rearranged segments are TRBV6-5 and TRBJ1-1, with 11 middle bases fitting TRBD1. Sequenced here: CD4+ T cells sorted from blood, sampled at week 0. This receptor was obtained from a human donor with alopecia areata. The bases are TGTGCCAGCAGTTCAGGCCCGGACAGGGGGCTTGAAGCTTTCTTT. This yields the protein CASSSGPDRGLEAFF.